The clone carrying this T cell receptor beta chain appeared many times. Antigen: not known. This entry comes from a study of breast tumors, draining lymph nodes, adjacent tissues. Trimming cost V 4 bases and J 0 bases, with 9 bases left between them. The CDR3 is 14 residues long. Axillary draining lymph nodes of breast cancer patients supplied the node samples. Study findings and constraints: Tumor repertoires ranked between lymph nodes and nontumor tissue in diversity, with V and J gene preferences. Tumor T cell lymph node origin was a supported hypothesis, not proven. Tumor and nontumor repertoires were significantly more similar in luminal-like than in basal-like breast cancer.

TCRdb re-called the multiplex PCR reads with MiXCR, one entry per CDR3 protein. The sample gives 170,000 or so distinct CDR3 sequences, 33% of which show up once; around 4% is in the top ten. The sample consisted of axillary lymph node tissue. The chain recombines TRBV12-3 or TRBV12-4 with TRBJ2-5; no firm D call. This clonotype was obtained from a female donor with breast cancer. Some clones in this sample may be carry-over from other donors' samples. The CDR3 reads CASSSIGYQETQYF. The CDR3 DNA follows: TGTGCCAGCAGTTCTATAGGGTACCAAGAGACCCAGTACTTC.